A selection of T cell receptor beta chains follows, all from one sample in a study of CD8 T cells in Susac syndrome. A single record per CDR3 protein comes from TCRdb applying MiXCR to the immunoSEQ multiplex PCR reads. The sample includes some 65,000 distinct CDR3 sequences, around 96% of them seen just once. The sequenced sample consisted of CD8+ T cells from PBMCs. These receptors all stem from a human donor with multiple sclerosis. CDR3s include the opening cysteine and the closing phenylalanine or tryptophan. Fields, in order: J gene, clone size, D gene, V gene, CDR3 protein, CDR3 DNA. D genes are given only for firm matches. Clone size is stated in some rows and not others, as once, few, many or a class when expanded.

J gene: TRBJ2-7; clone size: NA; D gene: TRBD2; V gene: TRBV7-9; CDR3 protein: CASSGGLAGIHEQYF; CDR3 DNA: TGTGCCAGCAGCGGTGGACTAGCGGGGATCCACGAGCAGTACTTC
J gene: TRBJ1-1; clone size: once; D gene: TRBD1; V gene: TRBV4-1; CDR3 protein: CASSQGGQATAMNTEAFF; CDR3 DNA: TGCGCCAGCAGCCAAGGGGGACAGGCGACCGCGATGAACACTGAAGCTTTCTTT
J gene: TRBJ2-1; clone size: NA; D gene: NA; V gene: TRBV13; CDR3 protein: CASSSVGERIYNEQFF; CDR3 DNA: TGTGCCAGCAGCTCTGTGGGAGAAAGGATATACAATGAGCAGTTCTTC
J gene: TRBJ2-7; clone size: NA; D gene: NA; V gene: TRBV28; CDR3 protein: CASREAGTQAYEQYF; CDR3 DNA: TGTGCCAGCAGGGAGGCCGGGACTCAAGCCTACGAGCAGTACTTC
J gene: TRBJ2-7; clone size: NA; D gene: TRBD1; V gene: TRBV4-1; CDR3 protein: CASSHLRGTGVSYEQYF; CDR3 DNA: TGCGCCAGCAGCCATCTCCGTGGTACAGGGGTGAGCTACGAGCAGTACTTC
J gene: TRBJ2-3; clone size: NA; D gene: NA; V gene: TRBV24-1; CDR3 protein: CATSLPGPRTDTQYF; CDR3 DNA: TGTGCCACCAGCCTTCCGGGCCCTCGCACAGATACGCAGTATTTT
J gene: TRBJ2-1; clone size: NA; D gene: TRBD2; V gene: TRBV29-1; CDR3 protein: CSVERGTSGTDEQFF; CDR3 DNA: TGCAGCGTTGAACGCGGGACTAGCGGGACCGATGAGCAGTTCTTC
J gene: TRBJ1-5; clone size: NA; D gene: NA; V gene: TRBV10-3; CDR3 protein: CAIRTGVDNQPQHF; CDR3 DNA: TGTGCCATCAGGACCGGGGTGGACAATCAGCCCCAGCATTTT
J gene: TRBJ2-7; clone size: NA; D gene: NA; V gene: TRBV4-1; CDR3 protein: CASSQDIGRSYEQYF; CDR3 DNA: TGCGCCAGCAGCCAAGATATTGGCCGCTCCTACGAGCAGTACTTC
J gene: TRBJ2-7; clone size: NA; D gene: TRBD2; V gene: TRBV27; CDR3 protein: CASSLGTSGAYEQYF; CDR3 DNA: TGTGCCAGCAGTTTAGGGACTAGCGGAGCCTACGAGCAGTACTTC
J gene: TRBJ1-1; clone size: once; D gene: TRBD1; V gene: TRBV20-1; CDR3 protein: CSATGQVYTEAFF; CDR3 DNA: TGCAGTGCTACCGGACAGGTATACACTGAAGCTTTCTTT
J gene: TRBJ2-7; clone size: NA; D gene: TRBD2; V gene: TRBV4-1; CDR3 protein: CASSQEAGATYEQYF; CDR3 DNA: TGCGCCAGCAGCCAAGAGGCGGGAGCAACCTACGAGCAGTACTTC
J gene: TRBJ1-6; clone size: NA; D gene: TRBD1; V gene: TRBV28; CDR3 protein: CASSLEDRGMNSPLHF; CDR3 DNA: TGTGCCAGCAGTTTAGAGGACAGGGGGATGAATTCACCCCTCCACTTT
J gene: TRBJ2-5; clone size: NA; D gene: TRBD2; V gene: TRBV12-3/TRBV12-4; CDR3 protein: CASRMATWTSQETQYF; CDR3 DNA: TGTGCCAGCAGAATGGCCACTTGGACTAGTCAAGAGACCCAGTACTTC
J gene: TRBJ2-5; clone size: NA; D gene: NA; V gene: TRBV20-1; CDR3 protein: CSAAGGPRETQYF; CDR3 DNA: TGCAGTGCTGCAGGCGGGCCCAGGGAGACCCAGTACTTC
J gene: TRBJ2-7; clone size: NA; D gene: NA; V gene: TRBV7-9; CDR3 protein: CASSRTYEQYF; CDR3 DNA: TGTGCCAGCAGCCGAACCTACGAGCAGTACTTC
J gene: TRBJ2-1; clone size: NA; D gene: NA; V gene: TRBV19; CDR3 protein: CASSISLASNEQFF; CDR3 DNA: TGTGCCAGTAGTATCTCCCTAGCGAGCAATGAGCAGTTCTTC
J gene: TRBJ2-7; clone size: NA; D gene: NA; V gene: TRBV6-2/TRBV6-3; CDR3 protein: CASGLLETFHEQYF; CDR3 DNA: TGTGCCAGCGGACTTCTAGAAACATTCCACGAGCAGTACTTC
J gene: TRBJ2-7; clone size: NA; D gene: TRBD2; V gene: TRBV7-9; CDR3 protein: CASSLASGRAEEQYF; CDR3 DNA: TGTGCCAGCAGCTTAGCTAGCGGGAGGGCCGAAGAGCAGTACTTC
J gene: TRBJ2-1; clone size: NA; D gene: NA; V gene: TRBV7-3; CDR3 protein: CASSEDSFNEQFF; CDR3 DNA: TGTGCCAGCAGCGAGGACAGCTTCAATGAGCAGTTCTTC
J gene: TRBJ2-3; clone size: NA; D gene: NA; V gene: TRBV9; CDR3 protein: CASSVDRPTDTQYF; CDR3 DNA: TGTGCCAGCAGCGTAGACAGACCCACAGATACGCAGTATTTT
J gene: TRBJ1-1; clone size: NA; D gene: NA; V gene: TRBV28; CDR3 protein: CASSLTAVEAFF; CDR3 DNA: TGTGCCAGCAGTTTAACGGCGGTCGAAGCTTTCTTT
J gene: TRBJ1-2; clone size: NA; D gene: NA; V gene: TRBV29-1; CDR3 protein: CSVVLFGSDGYTF; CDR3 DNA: TGCAGCGTTGTTTTGTTTGGGAGCGATGGCTACACCTTC
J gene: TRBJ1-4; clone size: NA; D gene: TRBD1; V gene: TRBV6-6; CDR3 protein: CASSQSGQGPHEKLFF; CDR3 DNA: TGTGCCAGCAGTCAATCGGGACAGGGCCCCCATGAAAAACTGTTTTTT
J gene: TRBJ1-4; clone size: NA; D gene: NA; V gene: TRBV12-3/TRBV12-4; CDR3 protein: CASTPTTEEKLFF; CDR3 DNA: TGTGCCAGCACCCCGACTACGGAGGAAAAACTGTTTTTT
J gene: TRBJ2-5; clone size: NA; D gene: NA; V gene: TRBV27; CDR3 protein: CASSSTPRQETQYF; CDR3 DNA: TGTGCCAGCAGTTCCACCCCCAGGCAAGAGACCCAGTACTTC
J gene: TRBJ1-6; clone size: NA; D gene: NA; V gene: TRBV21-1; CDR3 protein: CASSGQGTLHF; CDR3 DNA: TGTGCCAGCAGCGGACAGGGTACCCTCCACTTT
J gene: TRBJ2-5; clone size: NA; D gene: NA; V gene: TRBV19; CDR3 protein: CASTPDQETQYF; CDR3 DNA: TGTGCCAGTACGCCCGACCAAGAGACCCAGTACTTC